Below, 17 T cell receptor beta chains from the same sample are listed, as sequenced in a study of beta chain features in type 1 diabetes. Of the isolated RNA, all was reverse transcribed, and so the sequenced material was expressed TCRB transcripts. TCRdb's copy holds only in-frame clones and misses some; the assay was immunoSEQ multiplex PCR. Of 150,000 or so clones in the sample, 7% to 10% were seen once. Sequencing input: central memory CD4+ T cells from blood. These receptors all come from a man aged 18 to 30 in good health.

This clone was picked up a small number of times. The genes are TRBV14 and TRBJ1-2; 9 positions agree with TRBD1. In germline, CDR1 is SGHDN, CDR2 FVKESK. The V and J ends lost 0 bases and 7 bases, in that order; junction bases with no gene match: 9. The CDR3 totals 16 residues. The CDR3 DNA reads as TGTGCCAGCAGCCAAGAACGGACTACAGGGGGCGGTGGCTACACCTTC. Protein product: CASSQERTTGGGGYTF.

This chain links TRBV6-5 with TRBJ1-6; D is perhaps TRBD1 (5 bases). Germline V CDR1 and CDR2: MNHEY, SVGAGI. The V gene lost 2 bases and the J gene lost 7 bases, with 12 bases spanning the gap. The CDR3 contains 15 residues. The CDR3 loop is CASSYTDTWNSPLHF. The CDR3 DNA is TGTGCCAGCAGTTACACGGACACGTGGAATTCACCCCTCCACTTT.

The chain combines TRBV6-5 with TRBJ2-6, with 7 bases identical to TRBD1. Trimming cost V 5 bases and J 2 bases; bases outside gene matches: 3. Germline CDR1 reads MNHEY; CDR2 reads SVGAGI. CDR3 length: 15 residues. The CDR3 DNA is TGTGCCAGCAGTGGGGACAGAACTGGGGCCAACGTCCTGACTTTC. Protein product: CASSGDRTGANVLTF.

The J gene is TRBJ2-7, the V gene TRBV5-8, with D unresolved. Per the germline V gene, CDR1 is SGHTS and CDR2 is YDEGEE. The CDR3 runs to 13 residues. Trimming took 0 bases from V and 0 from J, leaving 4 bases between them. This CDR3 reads CASSLDNSYEQYF. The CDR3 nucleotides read TGTGCCAGCAGCTTGGACAACTCCTACGAGCAGTACTTC.

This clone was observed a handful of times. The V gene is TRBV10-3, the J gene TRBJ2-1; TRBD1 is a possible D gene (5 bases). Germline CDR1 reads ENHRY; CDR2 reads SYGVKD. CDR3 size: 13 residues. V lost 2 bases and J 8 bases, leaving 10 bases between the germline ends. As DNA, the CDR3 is TGTGCCATCAGTGAGGGTCAGGGTTATGAGCAGTTCTTC. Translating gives CAISEGQGYEQFF.

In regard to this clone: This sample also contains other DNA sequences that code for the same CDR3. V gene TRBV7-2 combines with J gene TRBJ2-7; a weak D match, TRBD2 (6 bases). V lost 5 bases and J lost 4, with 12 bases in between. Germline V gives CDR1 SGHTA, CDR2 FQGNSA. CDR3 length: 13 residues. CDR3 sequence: CASSLGGRYEQYF. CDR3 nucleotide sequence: TGTGCCAGCAGCCTAGGAGGGCGTTACGAGCAGTACTTC.

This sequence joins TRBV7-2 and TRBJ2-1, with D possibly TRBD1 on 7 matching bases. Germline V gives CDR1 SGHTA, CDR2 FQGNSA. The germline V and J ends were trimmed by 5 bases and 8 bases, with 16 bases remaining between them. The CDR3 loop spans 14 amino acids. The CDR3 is CASSPWGQRDEQFF. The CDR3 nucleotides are TGTGCCAGCAGCCCTTGGGGACAGCGGGATGAGCAGTTCTTC.

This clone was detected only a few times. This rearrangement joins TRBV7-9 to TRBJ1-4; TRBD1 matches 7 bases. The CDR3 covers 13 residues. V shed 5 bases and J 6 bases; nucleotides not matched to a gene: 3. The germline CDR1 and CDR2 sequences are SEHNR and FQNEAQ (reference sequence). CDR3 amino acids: CASSPRGDEKLFF. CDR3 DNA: TGTGCCAGCAGCCCCAGGGGGGATGAAAAACTGTTTTTT.

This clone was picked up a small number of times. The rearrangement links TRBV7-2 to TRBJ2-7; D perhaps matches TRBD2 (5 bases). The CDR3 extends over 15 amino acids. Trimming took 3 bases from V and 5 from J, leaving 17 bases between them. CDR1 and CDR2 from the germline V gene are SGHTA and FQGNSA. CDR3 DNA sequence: TGTGCCAGCAGCTTTAGGTCTAGCTTAATAGACGAGCAGTACTTC. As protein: CASSFRSSLIDEQYF.

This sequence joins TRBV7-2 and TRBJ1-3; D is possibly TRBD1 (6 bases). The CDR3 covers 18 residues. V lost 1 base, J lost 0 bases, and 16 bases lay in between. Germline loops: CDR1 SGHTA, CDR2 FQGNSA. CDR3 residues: CASSLDRLQGRSGNTIYF. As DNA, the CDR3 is TGTGCCAGCAGCTTAGACCGCTTGCAGGGGCGCTCTGGAAACACCATATATTTT.

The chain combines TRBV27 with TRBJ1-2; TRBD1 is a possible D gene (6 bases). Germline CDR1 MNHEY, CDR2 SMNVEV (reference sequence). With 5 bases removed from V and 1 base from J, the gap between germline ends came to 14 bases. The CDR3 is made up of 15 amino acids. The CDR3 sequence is CASSHGGALNYGYTF. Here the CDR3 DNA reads TGTGCCAGCAGTCATGGGGGGGCACTTAACTATGGCTACACCTTC.

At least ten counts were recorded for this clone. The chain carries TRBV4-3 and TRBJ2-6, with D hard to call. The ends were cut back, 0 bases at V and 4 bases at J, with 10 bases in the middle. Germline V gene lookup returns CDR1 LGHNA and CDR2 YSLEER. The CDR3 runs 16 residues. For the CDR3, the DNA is TGCGCCAGCAGCCAAGATCCCTTTTCGGGGGCCAACGTCCTGACTTTC. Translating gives CASSQDPFSGANVLTF.

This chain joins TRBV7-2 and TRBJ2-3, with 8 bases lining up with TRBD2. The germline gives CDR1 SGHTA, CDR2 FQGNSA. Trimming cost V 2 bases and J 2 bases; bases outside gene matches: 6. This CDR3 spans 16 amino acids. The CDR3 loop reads CASSLNAGGLTDTQYF. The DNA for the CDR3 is TGTGCCAGCAGCTTAAACGCGGGGGGACTCACAGATACGCAGTATTTT.

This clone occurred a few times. The CDR3 DNA is TGTGCCAGCAGCTTAGATCTGGCGAGGGCGAGGGACACTGAAGCTTTCTTT. Protein product: CASSLDLARARDTEAFF. The V call is TRBV11-2, the J call TRBJ1-1, with unresolved D. This CDR3 has 17 residues. V was pared by 0 bases and J by 3 bases, with 17 bases between. The germline gives CDR1 SGHAT, CDR2 FQNNGV. Combining the CDR3 with reference TRBV11-2 and TRBJ1-1 gives the whole variable domain EAGVAQSPRYKIIEKRQSVAFWCNPISGHATLYWYQQILGQGPKLLIQFQNNGVVDDSQLPKDRFSAERLKGVDSTLKIQPAKLEDSAVYLCASSLDLARARDTEAFFGQGTRLTVV.

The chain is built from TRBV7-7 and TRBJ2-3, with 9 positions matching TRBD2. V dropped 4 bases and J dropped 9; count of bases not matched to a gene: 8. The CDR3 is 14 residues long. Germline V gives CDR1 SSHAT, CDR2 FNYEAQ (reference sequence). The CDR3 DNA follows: TGTGCCAGCAGCTCCACCTCTAGCGGGGCAACGCAGTATTTT. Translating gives CASSSTSSGATQYF.

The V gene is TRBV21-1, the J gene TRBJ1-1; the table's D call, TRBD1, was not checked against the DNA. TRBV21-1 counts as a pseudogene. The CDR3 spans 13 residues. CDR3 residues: CASYPGQNTEAFF. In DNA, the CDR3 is TGTGCCAGCTATCCCGGACAGAACACTGAAGCTTTCTTT.

CDR3: CASSQDPGAGNTIYF. The CDR3, as DNA: TGCGCCAGCAGCCAAGATCCCGGGGCTGGAAACACCATATATTTT. The chain links TRBV4-1 to TRBJ1-3; D unresolved. V dropped 0 bases and J dropped 2 bases, with 8 bases sitting between them. The germline V gene encodes CDR1 MGHRA and CDR2 YSYEKL. This CDR3 is built from 15 residues.